The rows below give T cell receptor beta chains drawn from one sample of a study of blood T cells in healthy people across ages. TCRdb itself ran the 5' RACE reads through MiXCR, one entry per CDR3 protein. Of fewer than 900,000 distinct CDR3 sequences listed, around 36% are singletons. What was sequenced was blood. These receptors were taken from a man younger than 30 in good health. Both conserved end residues are trimmed from each CDR3.

CDR3 length: 11; J gene: TRBJ1-2; V gene: TRBV20-1; CDR3 protein: SPLGRDGYGYT
CDR3 length: 9; J gene: TRBJ1-1; V gene: TRBV6-6; CDR3 protein: ASLRDTEAF
CDR3 length: 11; J gene: TRBJ1-2; V gene: TRBV11-2; CDR3 protein: ASSPDTNYGYT
CDR3 length: 12; J gene: TRBJ2-5; V gene: TRBV7-6; CDR3 protein: ASSPPDRVNEQY
CDR3 length: 15; J gene: TRBJ1-1; V gene: TRBV20-1; CDR3 protein: SARKKLRGTASAEAF
CDR3 length: 12; J gene: TRBJ2-7; V gene: TRBV7-2; CDR3 protein: ASSLNRGSYEQY
CDR3 length: 10; J gene: TRBJ2-1; V gene: TRBV10-3; CDR3 protein: AISANYNEQF
CDR3 length: 11; J gene: TRBJ2-3; V gene: TRBV6-2/TRBV6-3; CDR3 protein: ASSHSFLDTQY
CDR3 length: 13; J gene: TRBJ2-4; V gene: TRBV5-1; CDR3 protein: ASSSNGQGGEEQY
CDR3 length: 12; J gene: TRBJ2-7; V gene: TRBV7-2; CDR3 protein: ASSLGADLYEQY
CDR3 length: 13; J gene: TRBJ2-6; V gene: TRBV6-5; CDR3 protein: ASSDRDSGANVLT
CDR3 length: 10; J gene: TRBJ2-3; V gene: TRBV7-3; CDR3 protein: ASGTGSDTQY
CDR3 length: 14; J gene: TRBJ2-1; V gene: TRBV5-5; CDR3 protein: ASSLAGASSYNEQF
CDR3 length: 13; J gene: TRBJ2-1; V gene: TRBV4-3; CDR3 protein: ASSQDSGGFNEQF